This TCR beta chain originates from a study of T cells in localized non-small cell lung cancer. In germline, CDR1 is SGHTA, CDR2 FQGNSA. V lost 3 bases, J lost 0 bases, and 9 bases lay in between. This CDR3 is 15 amino acids long. Here immunoSEQ multiplex PCR was the method, and the copy in TCRdb shows in-frame clones only, minus some. This sample has about 59,000 clones, with about 90% found just once. With regard to this clone: The antigen is not known. This specimen includes other DNA sequences encoding the same CDR3.

Overall study findings and caveats: The study detected a median roughly 50 of the top 100 tumor clones in adjacent lung. Among blood samples, higher T cell density accompanied longer overall survival. Tumor samples were not multi-region, leaving intratumor heterogeneity unexcluded. The greatest T cell clonality was found in uninvolved adjacent lung (higher than in tumor).

The J gene is TRBJ2-1, the V gene TRBV7-2; D is perhaps TRBD2 (6 bases). This sample comprised peripheral blood, obtained before any cancer treatment. This receptor was taken from a man aged 40 to 69 with stage I squamous cell lung carcinoma. CDR3 in amino acids: CASSFGGSSYNEQFF. As DNA, the CDR3 is TGTGCCAGCAGCTTTGGGGGGAGCTCCTACAATGAGCAGTTCTTC.